Listed here are 20 T cell receptor beta chains from one sample, sequenced in a study of graft-versus-host responses after intestinal transplantation. Some clones are missing from TCRdb's copy, which holds only in-frame ones; the method was immunoSEQ multiplex PCR. Of tens of thousands of clones in the sample, roughly nine tenths were seen once. The specimen comprised PBMCs, sampled about 62 days after intestinal transplantation. Receptor source: a human patient who received an intestinal transplant, so some T cells may come from the graft donor.

This sequence joins TRBV11-2 and TRBJ1-1; no clear D gene. Germline values: CDR1 SGHAT, CDR2 FQNNGV. V was cut by 1 base and J by 0 bases, with 6 bases left in between. The CDR3 totals 14 residues. The CDR3 loop reads CASSLGPLNTEAFF. Here the CDR3 DNA reads TGTGCCAGCAGCTTAGGGCCACTGAACACTGAAGCTTTCTTT.

This chain joins TRBV27 and TRBJ1-2; D not resolved. Germline values: CDR1 MNHEY, CDR2 SMNVEV (reference sequence). This CDR3 comprises 14 residues. Trimming cost V 5 bases and J 0 bases, with 10 bases left between them. CDR3 sequence: CASSQGRSNYGYTF. The CDR3 coding sequence is TGTGCCAGCAGTCAAGGGCGATCTAACTATGGCTACACCTTC.

This clone was observed a handful of times. The CDR3 sequence is CASSMGQGAGEQYF. The CDR3 bases are TGTGCCAGTAGTATGGGACAGGGGGCGGGAGAGCAGTACTTC. This chain connects TRBV19 to TRBJ2-7, with TRBD1 identical over 12 bases. The germline V gene has CDR1 LNHDA and CDR2 SQIVND (reference sequence). The V segment lost 3 bases and the J segment 7 bases; nucleotides outside the gene matches: 4. The CDR3 extends over 14 amino acids.

V usage is TRBV7-6 and J usage is TRBJ2-1, with 7 bases fitting TRBD1. Germline CDR1 and CDR2: SGHVS and FNYEAQ. This CDR3 comprises 17 residues. The ends lost 5 bases at V and 5 bases at J; junction bases unmatched: 15. The CDR3 DNA sequence: TGTGCCAGCAGCACCGCCGACAGGGTGGGAATTGACAATGAGCAGTTCTTC. Translating gives CASSTADRVGIDNEQFF. The variable domain in full, with the rest retrieved from reference TRBV7-6 and TRBJ2-1, is GAGVSQSPRYKVTKRGQDVALRCDPISGHVSLYWYRQALGQGPEFLTYFNYEAQQDKSGLPNDRFSAERPEGSISTLTIQRTEQRDSAMYRCASSTADRVGIDNEQFFGPGTRLTVL.

The chain recombines TRBV6-4 with TRBJ2-5, with D unclear. The J call may not be correct, given that the DNA end is closer to TRBJ2-7. From germline, CDR1 is MRHNA and CDR2 SNTAGT. This CDR3 has 11 amino acids. The CDR3 DNA sequence: TGTGCCAGCAGTGACGGATACGAGCAGTACTTC. Translated: CASSDGYEQYF.

The V and J genes are TRBV2 and TRBJ1-2; 8 bases map to TRBD1. This CDR3 is 14 amino acids long. The ends lost 6 bases at V and 4 bases at J; junction bases unmatched: 7. The germline CDR1 and CDR2 sequences are SNHLY and FYNNEI. This chain's CDR3 is CASSEATGAYGYTF. In nucleotides, the CDR3 is TGTGCCAGCAGCGAGGCGACAGGGGCCTATGGCTACACCTTC.

The gene calls are TRBV11-3 and TRBJ2-5; 7 bases agree with TRBD2. Germline-derived CDR1 and CDR2 are SGHNT and YENEEA. The CDR3 length is 15 residues. J lost 2 bases, V lost 5 bases, and 8 bases had no gene match. The CDR3 reads CASSAGGSDQETQYF. The CDR3 nucleotides read TGTGCCAGCAGCGCCGGGGGGTCCGATCAAGAGACCCAGTACTTC.

The chain links TRBV23-1 to TRBJ1-1; D remains ambiguous. TRBV23-1 is designated an ORF whose function remains uncertain. The V end lost 3 bases, the J end lost 1 base, and 30 bases lay between the germline ends. The CDR3 length is 21 residues. The CDR3 DNA reads as TGCGCCAGCAGTCACAGTCACCCAACCCGACCCCCACCCCATGAGAACACTGAAGCTTTCTTT. It specifies CASSHSHPTRPPPHENTEAFF.

The V and J genes are TRBV4-3 and TRBJ2-3; 8 nucleotides match TRBD2. The CDR3 has 15 amino acids. V shed 4 bases and J 3 bases; nucleotides not matched to a gene: 6. CDR1 and CDR2 (germline): LGHNA, YSLEER. CDR3 in amino acids: CASSPFSGGTDTQYF. CDR3 nucleotides: TGCGCCAGCAGCCCCTTCAGCGGGGGTACAGATACGCAGTATTTT.

In this sample, this clone turned up a few times. The chain links TRBV10-3 to TRBJ1-5, with TRBD1 as a possible D gene (6 bases). Per germline, CDR1 ENHRY and CDR2 SYGVKD. The CDR3 is made up of 13 amino acids. The V gene lost 7 bases and the J gene lost 4 bases, with 11 bases spanning the gap. DNA for the CDR3: TGTGCCATCAAGGGGACAAAGAATCAGCCCCAGCATTTT. Protein sequence: CAIKGTKNQPQHF.

This chain joins TRBV6-5 and TRBJ2-5; 9 bases agree with TRBD2. The V and J ends lost 5 bases and 4 bases, in that order; junction bases with no gene match: 5. This CDR3 spans 14 amino acids. Germline V gene sequence: CDR1 MNHEY, CDR2 SVGAGI. CDR3 bases: TGTGCCAGCAGTCCCCAAGCGGGGGGAGAGACCCAGTACTTC. Translating gives CASSPQAGGETQYF.

This chain connects TRBV9 to TRBJ2-7; 9 nucleotides align to TRBD2. This CDR3 region has 16 residues. CDR1 is SGDLS and CDR2 is YYNGEE in the germline V gene. Trimming cost V 3 bases and J 3 bases; bases outside gene matches: 10. The CDR3 DNA follows: TGTGCCAGCAGCGGATCCGGGACTAGCTCCCACTACGAGCAGTACTTC. Protein: CASSGSGTSSHYEQYF.

This sequence joins TRBV4-3 and TRBJ1-3; D is ambiguous. Germline V lookup: CDR1 LGHNA, CDR2 YSLEER. The V gene lost 4 bases and the J gene lost 4 bases, with 14 bases spanning the gap. The CDR3 has 15 amino acids. DNA for the CDR3: TGCGCCAGCAGCCTCCAACCCCGTGGGGGAAACACCATATATTTT. This sequence encodes CASSLQPRGGNTIYF.

This clone was recorded a few times. The chain employs TRBV4-3 and TRBJ2-4; 10 bases line up with TRBD1. The CDR3 is 17 amino acids. The V segment lost 2 bases and the J segment 3 bases; nucleotides outside the gene matches: 7. Germline CDR1 LGHNA, CDR2 YSLEER. The CDR3 DNA reads as TGCGCCAGCAGCCAATCAGGGAGGACAGGGGGCAAAAACATTCAGTACTTC. Protein product: CASSQSGRTGGKNIQYF.

This clone appeared a single time. This chain connects TRBV7-6 to TRBJ2-2; D is tentatively TRBD1 or TRBD2 (6 bases each). CDR3 size: 19 residues. V was shortened by 6 bases and J by 2 bases, with 25 bases between the two germline ends. The germline CDR1 and CDR2 sequences are SGHVS and FNYEAQ. The CDR3 is CASRNPKHGGPLNTGELFF. As DNA, the CDR3 is TGTGCCAGCAGGAATCCAAAGCACGGGGGCCCCTTAAACACCGGGGAGCTGTTTTTT.

This clone was detected only once. The genes are TRBV5-1 and TRBJ2-7, with D tentatively TRBD1 (6 bases). The CDR3 totals 14 residues. Germline V CDR1 and CDR2: SGHRS, YFSETQ. V was cut by 0 bases and J by 0 bases, with 7 bases left in between. The CDR3 DNA follows: TGCGCCAGCAGCTTGGGGGACAACTCCTACGAGCAGTACTTC. This sequence encodes CASSLGDNSYEQYF.

This chain connects TRBV4-3 to TRBJ2-7; TRBD2 aligns across 9 bases. Germline V gene sequence: CDR1 LGHNA, CDR2 YSLEER. CDR3 length: 19 residues. J lost 9 bases, V lost 1 base, and 22 bases had no gene match. CDR3 sequence (DNA): TGCGCCAGCAGCCAAGGCGCCAGCGGGGGGACGTACTCGTCTAGTGTGCAGTACTTC. Translation: CASSQGASGGTYSSSVQYF.

The CDR3 bases are TGTGCCAGCAGCTTTTTAGGAACCGGGACCCTAAATGAAGCTTTCTTT. Amino acids: CASSFLGTGTLNEAFF. The chain recombines TRBV7-9 with TRBJ1-1; a weak D match, TRBD1 (5 bases). The germline CDR1 and CDR2 sequences are SEHNR and FQNEAQ (reference sequence). CDR3 length: 16 residues. The V and J ends lost 3 bases and 7 bases respectively, with 21 bases between them. The full variable domain, completed using reference TRBV7-9 and TRBJ1-1, is DTGVSQNPRHKITKRGQNVTFRCDPISEHNRLYWYRQTLGQGPEFLTYFQNEAQLEKSRLLSDRFSAERPKGSFSTLEIQRTEQGDSAMYLCASSFLGTGTLNEAFFGQGTRLTVV.

This clone was recorded only once. The gene calls are TRBV7-9 and TRBJ1-1; weak D call: TRBD1 (5 bases). CDR1 and CDR2 (germline): SEHNR, FQNEAQ (reference sequence). The CDR3 contains 14 residues. V was clipped by 8 bases and J by 2 bases, with 15 bases between them. CDR3 bases: TGTGCCAGCCGCAGCCTTGGGGCCAACACTGAAGCTTTCTTT. Its protein is CASRSLGANTEAFF.

The chain has TRBV19 and TRBJ2-1, with D unclear. The CDR3 consists of 13 residues. V dropped 5 bases and J dropped 1 base, with 6 bases sitting between them. Germline V lookup: CDR1 LNHDA, CDR2 SQIVND (reference sequence). CDR3 loop: CASSLGSYNEQFF. CDR3 nucleotides: TGTGCCAGTAGTCTCGGGTCCTACAATGAGCAGTTCTTC.